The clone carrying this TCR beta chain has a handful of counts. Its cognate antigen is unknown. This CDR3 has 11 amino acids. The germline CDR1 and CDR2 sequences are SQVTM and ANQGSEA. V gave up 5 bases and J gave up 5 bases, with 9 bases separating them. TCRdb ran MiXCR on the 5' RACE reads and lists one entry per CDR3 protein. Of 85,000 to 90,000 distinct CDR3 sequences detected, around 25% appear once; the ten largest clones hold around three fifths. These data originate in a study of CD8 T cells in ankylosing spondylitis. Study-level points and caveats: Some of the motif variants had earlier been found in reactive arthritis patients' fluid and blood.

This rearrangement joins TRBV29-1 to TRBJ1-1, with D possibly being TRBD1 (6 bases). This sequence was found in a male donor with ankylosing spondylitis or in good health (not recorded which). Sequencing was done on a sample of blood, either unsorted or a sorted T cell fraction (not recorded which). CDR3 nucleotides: TGCAGCGTTAGTCAGGGGACTGAAGCTTTCTTT. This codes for CSVSQGTEAFF.